A single count supports the clone carrying this T cell receptor beta chain. The table came from immunoSEQ multiplex PCR; TCRdb's copy has only in-frame clones and leaves some out. The table includes approximately 89,000 clones, approximately 95% detected once. The sample originates from a study of T cell changes during pregnancy in multiple sclerosis. The sample was peripheral blood, taken after pregnancy. The sequence derives from a female donor in good health, enrolled as a control in a pregnancy study.

CDR3 residues: CASSREDRHNTGELFF. As DNA, the CDR3 is TGCGCCAGCAGCCGCGAGGACAGACATAACACCGGGGAGCTGTTTTTT. The V and J genes are TRBV5-1 and TRBJ2-2, with D possibly being TRBD1 (6 bases). Trimming took 4 bases from V and 2 from J, leaving 15 bases between them. The length of the CDR3 is 16 residues. Germline loops: CDR1 SGHRS, CDR2 YFSETQ.